These 10 T cell receptor beta chains originate from one sample sequenced in a study of cytomegalovirus exposure and HLA in healthy donors. The PCR employed 60 Vbeta primers together with 13 Jbeta primers. The method was immunoSEQ multiplex PCR; TCRdb's version includes in-frame clones alone and lacks a portion of them. The profile shows some 200,000 clones, 70% to 85% of them singletons. Material: PBMCs. The source of these receptors is a man in his forties or fifties in good health and CMV-seronegative.

The rearrangement joins TRBV28 to TRBJ2-3, with 9 bases aligning to TRBD2. Germline trimming cut 5 bases from V and 1 base from J; bases unmatched to any gene: 10. Germline loops: CDR1 MDHEN, CDR2 SYDVKM. The CDR3 consists of 17 residues. In nucleotides, the CDR3 is TGTGCCAGCAGTCTCCTGGTGCGGACTAGCGGCACAGATACGCAGTATTTT. Amino acids: CASSLLVRTSGTDTQYF.

The chain has TRBV7-9 and TRBJ2-5, with 8 bases identical to TRBD1. The V gene end was trimmed by 3 bases and the J gene end by 4 bases; junction bases not matched to a gene: 10. The CDR3 runs to 16 residues. Germline CDR1 is SEHNR and CDR2 is FQNEAQ (reference sequence). In DNA form, the CDR3 reads TGTGCCAGCAGCTTCATCGGGACAGGACTCGGAGAGACCCAGTACTTC. It specifies CASSFIGTGLGETQYF.

This rearrangement joins TRBV30 to TRBJ1-1, with 7 nucleotides matching TRBD1. This CDR3 comprises 15 residues. The V and J ends lost 2 bases and 5 bases, in that order; junction bases with no gene match: 11. Germline CDR1 reads GTSNPN; CDR2 reads SVGIG (reference sequence). The CDR3 DNA reads TGTGCCTGGAGTCAGGGGGTCTCCAGGGGGACTGAAGCTTTCTTT. Protein sequence: CAWSQGVSRGTEAFF.

The V and J genes are TRBV9 and TRBJ2-1; 14 positions match TRBD2. Germline assignment: CDR1 SGDLS and CDR2 YYNGEE. With V trimmed by 4 bases and J by 10 bases, 19 bases remained unmatched. The CDR3 spans 19 residues. This chain's CDR3 is CASSRRRNTGTSGSREQFF. The CDR3 region has the DNA TGTGCCAGCAGCCGCCGAAGGAATACCGGGACTAGCGGGAGTAGGGAGCAGTTCTTC.

The chain carries TRBV28 and TRBJ2-3, with 8 bases lining up with TRBD2. Per germline, CDR1 MDHEN and CDR2 SYDVKM. The CDR3 contains 16 residues. V trimming: 3 bases; J trimming: 2 bases; junction bases outside the gene matches: 7. For the CDR3, the DNA is TGTGCCAGCAGTTTTAAAACTAGCGGCCTCACAGATACGCAGTATTTT. Translating it yields CASSFKTSGLTDTQYF.

V usage is TRBV10-3 and J usage is TRBJ1-1, with no clear D. CDR3 length: 14 residues. Germline V CDR1 and CDR2: ENHRY, SYGVKD. V shed 7 bases and J shed 0 bases, with 12 bases lying between them. CDR3 bases: TGTGCCATCACCGCCGAGGCGGTGAACACTGAAGCTTTCTTT. It encodes CAITAEAVNTEAFF.

This clone has just a few counts. The chain employs TRBV29-1 and TRBJ2-5, with 7 bases lining up with TRBD1. The V segment lost 3 bases and the J segment 4 bases; nucleotides outside the gene matches: 5. Germline CDR1 reads SQVTM; CDR2 reads ANQGSEA. The CDR3 extends over 13 amino acids. The CDR3 sequence is CSVDRGMIETQYF. DNA for the CDR3: TGCAGCGTTGACAGGGGGATGATAGAGACCCAGTACTTC.

This chain uses TRBV7-9 with TRBJ2-6; 9 bases fit TRBD1. In germline, CDR1 is SEHNR, CDR2 FQNEAQ (reference sequence). V lost 2 bases and J lost 0; bases outside the gene matches: 8. The CDR3 runs to 19 residues. CDR3 DNA: TGTGCCAGCAGCTTACGCGGACAGGGGCGATACTCTGGGGCCAACGTCCTGACTTTC. Residues: CASSLRGQGRYSGANVLTF.

V and J are TRBV2 and TRBJ2-1; 11 bases align to TRBD1. Trimming cost V 6 bases and J 2 bases; bases outside gene matches: 3. Looked up from germline, CDR1 is SNHLY and CDR2 is FYNNEI. The CDR3 sequence is 15 residues long. Written as DNA, the CDR3 is TGTGCCAGCAGAAGGGGACAGGGGGCCTACAATGAGCAGTTCTTC. Protein product: CASRRGQGAYNEQFF. Combining the CDR3 with reference TRBV2 and TRBJ2-1 gives the whole variable domain EPEVTQTPSHQVTQMGQEVILRCVPISNHLYFYWYRQILGQKVEFLVSFYNNEISEKSEIFDDQFSVERPDGSNFTLKIRSTKLEDSAMYFCASRRGQGAYNEQFFGPGTRLTVL.

This clone was counted only a few times. This chain links TRBV10-2 with TRBJ2-3; no clear D gene. Germline CDR1 and CDR2: WSHSY and SAAADI. Trimming removed 8 bases at V and 4 bases at J, with 7 bases between. CDR3 size: 11 residues. This CDR3 is CASGSADTQYF. For the CDR3, the DNA is TGCGCCAGCGGCTCCGCAGATACGCAGTATTTT.